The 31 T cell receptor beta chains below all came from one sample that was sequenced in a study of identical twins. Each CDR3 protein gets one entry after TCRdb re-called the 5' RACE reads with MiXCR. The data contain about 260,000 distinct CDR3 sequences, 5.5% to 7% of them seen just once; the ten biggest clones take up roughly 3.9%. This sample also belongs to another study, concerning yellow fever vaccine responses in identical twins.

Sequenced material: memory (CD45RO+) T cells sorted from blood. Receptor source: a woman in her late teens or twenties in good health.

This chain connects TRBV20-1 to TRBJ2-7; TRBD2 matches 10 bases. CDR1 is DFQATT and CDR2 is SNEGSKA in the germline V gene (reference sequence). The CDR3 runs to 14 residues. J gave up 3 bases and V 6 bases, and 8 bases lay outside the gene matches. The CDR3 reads CSALGASGSYEQYF. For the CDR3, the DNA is TGCAGTGCGCTGGGTGCTAGCGGGAGCTACGAGCAGTACTTC.

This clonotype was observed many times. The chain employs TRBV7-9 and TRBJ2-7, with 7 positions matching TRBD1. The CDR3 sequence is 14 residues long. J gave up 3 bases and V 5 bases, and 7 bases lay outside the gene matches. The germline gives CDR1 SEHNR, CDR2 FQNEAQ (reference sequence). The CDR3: CASSHTDRNYEQYF. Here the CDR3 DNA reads TGTGCCAGCAGCCATACGGACAGGAACTACGAGCAGTACTTC.

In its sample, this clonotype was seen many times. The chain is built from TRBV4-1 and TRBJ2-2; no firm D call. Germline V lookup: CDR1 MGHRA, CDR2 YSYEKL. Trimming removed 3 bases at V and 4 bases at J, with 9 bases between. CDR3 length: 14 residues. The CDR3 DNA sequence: TGCGCCAGCAGCCACCCGATTGGCACCGGGGAGCTGTTTTTT. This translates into CASSHPIGTGELFF.

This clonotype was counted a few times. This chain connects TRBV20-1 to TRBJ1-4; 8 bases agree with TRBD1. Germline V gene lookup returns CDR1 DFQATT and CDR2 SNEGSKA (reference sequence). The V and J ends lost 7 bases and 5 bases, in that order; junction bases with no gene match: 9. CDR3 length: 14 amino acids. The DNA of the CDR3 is TGCAGTGTTCCGGACAGGGTCGGCAATGAAAAACTGTTTTTT. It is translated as CSVPDRVGNEKLFF.

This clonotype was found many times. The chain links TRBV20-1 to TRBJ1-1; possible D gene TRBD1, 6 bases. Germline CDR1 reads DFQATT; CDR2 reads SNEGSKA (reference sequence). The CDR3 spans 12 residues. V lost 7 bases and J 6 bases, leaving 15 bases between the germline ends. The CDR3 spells CSDPTGKPEAFF. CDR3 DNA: TGCAGTGACCCCACAGGGAAACCTGAAGCTTTCTTT.

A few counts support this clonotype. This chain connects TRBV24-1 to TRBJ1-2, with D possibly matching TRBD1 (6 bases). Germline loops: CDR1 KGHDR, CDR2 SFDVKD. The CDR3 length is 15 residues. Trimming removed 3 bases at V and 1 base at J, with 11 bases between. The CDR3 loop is CATSDGTPSNYGYTF. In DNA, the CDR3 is TGTGCCACCAGTGATGGGACACCCAGTAACTATGGCTACACCTTC.

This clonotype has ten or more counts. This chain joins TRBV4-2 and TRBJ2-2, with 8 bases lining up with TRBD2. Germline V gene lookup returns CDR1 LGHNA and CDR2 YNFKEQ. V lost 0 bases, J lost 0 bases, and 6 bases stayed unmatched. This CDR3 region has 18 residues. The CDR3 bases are TGTGCCAGCAGCCAAGAAAGGGGACTAGACCCGAACACCGGGGAGCTGTTTTTT. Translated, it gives CASSQERGLDPNTGELFF.

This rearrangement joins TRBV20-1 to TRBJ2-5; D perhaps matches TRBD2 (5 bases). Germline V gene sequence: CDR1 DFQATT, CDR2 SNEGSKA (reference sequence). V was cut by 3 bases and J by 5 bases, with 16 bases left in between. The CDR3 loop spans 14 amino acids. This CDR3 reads CSASSQPREETQYF. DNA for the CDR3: TGCAGTGCTAGTTCACAGCCTAGGGAGGAGACCCAGTACTTC.

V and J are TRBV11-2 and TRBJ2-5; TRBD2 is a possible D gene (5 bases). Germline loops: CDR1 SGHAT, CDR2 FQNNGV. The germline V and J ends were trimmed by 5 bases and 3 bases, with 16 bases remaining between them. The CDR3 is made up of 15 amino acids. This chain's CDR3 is CASSPSGLGKETQYF. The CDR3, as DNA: TGTGCCAGCAGCCCCTCGGGATTGGGTAAAGAGACCCAGTACTTC.

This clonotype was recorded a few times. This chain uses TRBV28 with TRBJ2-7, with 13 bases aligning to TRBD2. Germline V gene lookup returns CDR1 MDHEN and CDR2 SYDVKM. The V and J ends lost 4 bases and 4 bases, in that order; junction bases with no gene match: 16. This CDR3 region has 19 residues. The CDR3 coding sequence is TGTGCCAGCAGTTCGTTGACTAGCGGGAGGTCGGGGGCCCTTTACGAGCAGTACTTC. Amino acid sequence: CASSSLTSGRSGALYEQYF.

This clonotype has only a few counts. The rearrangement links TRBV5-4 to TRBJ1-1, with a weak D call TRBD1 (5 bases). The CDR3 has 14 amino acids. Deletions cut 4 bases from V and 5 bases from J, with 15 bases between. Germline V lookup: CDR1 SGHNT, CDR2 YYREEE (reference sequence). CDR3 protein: CASSQGRGTTEAFF. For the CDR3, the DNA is TGTGCCAGCAGCCAGGGACGGGGAACAACTGAAGCTTTCTTT. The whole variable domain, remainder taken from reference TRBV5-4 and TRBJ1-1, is ETGVTQSPTHLIKTRGQQVTLRCSSQSGHNTVSWYQQALGQGPQFIFQYYREEENGRGNFPPRFSGLQFPNYSSELNVNALELDDSALYLCASSQGRGTTEAFFGQGTRLTVV.

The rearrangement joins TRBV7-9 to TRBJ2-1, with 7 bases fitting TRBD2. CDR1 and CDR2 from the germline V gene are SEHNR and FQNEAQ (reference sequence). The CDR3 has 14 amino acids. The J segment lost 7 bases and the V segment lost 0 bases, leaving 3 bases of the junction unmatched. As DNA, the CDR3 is TGTGCCAGCAGCTTAGCGCACGGGGGGAATGAGCAGTTCTTC. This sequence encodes CASSLAHGGNEQFF.

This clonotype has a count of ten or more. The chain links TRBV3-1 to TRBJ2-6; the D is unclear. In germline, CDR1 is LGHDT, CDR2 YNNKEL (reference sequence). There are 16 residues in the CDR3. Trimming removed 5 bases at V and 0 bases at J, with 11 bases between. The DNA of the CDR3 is TGTGCCAGCAGCGTCGGACGCAGCTCTGGGGCCAACGTCCTGACTTTC. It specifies CASSVGRSSGANVLTF.

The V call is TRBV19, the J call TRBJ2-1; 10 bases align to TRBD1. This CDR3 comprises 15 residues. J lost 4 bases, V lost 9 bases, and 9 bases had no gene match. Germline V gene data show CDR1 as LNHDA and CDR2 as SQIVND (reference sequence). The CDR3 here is CASKTGQGVYNEQFF. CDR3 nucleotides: TGTGCCAGCAAAACCGGACAGGGGGTTTACAATGAGCAGTTCTTC.

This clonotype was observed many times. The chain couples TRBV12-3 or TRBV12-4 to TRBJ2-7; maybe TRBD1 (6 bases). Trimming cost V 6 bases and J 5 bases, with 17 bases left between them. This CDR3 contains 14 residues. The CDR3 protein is CASSPTWDTHEQYF. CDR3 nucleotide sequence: TGTGCCAGCAGCCCGACTTGGGACACACACGAGCAGTACTTC.

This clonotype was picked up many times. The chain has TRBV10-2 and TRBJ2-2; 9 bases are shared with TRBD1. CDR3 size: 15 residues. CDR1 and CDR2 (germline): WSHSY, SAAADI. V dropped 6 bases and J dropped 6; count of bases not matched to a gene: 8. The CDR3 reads CASRRTGVTPGELFF. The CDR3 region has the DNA TGCGCCAGCAGAAGGACAGGGGTTACGCCCGGGGAGCTGTTTTTT.

CDR3 amino acids: CSVQTGDNYGYTF. For the CDR3, the DNA is TGCAGCGTTCAGACAGGGGATAACTATGGCTACACCTTC. The chain combines TRBV29-1 with TRBJ1-2, with 8 nucleotides matching TRBD1. The ends lost 5 bases at V and 1 base at J; junction bases unmatched: 3. The CDR3 sequence is 13 residues long. Germline V lookup: CDR1 SQVTM, CDR2 ANQGSEA.

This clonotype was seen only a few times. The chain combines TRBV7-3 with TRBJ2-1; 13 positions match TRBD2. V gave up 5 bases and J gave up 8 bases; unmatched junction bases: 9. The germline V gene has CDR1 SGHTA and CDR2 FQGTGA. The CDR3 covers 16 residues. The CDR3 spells CASSPAGTSGTYEQFF. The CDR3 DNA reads TGTGCCAGCAGCCCCGCCGGGACTAGCGGGACCTATGAGCAGTTCTTC.

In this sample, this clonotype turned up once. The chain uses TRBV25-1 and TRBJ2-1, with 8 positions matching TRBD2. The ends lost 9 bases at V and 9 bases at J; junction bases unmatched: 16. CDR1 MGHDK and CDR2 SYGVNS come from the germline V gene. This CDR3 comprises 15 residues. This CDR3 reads CASIRSGAAGGEQFF. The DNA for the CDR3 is TGTGCCAGTATCCGTAGCGGGGCCGCGGGAGGTGAGCAGTTCTTC.

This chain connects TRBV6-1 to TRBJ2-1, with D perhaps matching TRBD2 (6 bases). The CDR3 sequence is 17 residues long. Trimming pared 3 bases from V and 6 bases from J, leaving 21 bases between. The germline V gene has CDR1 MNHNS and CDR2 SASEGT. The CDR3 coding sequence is TGTGCCAGCAGTGAGAATGCCTGGAGGGTAAGAGGCAATGAGCAGTTCTTC. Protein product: CASSENAWRVRGNEQFF.

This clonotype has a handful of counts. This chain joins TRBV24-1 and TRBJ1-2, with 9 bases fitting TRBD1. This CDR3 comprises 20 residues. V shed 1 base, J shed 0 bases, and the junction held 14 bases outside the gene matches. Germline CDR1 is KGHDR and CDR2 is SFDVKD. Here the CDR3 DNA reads TGTGCCACCAGTGATTTAATAGCCGGGACAGGGACCGCCTCTAACTATGGCTACACCTTC. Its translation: CATSDLIAGTGTASNYGYTF.

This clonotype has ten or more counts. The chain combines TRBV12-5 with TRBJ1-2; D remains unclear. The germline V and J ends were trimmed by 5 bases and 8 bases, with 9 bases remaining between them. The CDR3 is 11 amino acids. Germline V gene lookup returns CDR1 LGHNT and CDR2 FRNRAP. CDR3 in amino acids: CASGPLLGYTF. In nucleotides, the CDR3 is TGTGCTAGTGGTCCACTTCTCGGCTACACCTTC. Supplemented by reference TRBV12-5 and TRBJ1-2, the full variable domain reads DARVTQTPRHKVTEMGQEVTMRCQPILGHNTVFWYRQTMMQGLELLAYFRNRAPLDDSGMPKDRFSAEMPDATLATLKIQPSEPRDSAVYFCASGPLLGYTFGSGTRLTVV.

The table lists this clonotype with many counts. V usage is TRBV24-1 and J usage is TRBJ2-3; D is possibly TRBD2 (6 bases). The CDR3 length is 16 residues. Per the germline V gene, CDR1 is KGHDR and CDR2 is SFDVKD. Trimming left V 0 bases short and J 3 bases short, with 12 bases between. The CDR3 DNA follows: TGTGCCACCAGTGATTTGGGTATACGGGGGACAGATACGCAGTATTTT. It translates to CATSDLGIRGTDTQYF.

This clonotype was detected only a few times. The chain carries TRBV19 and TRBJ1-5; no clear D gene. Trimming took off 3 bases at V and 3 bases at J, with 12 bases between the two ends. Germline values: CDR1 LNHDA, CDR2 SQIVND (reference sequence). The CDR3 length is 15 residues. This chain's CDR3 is CASSIPGIVNQPQHF. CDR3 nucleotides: TGTGCCAGTAGTATCCCAGGTATTGTCAATCAGCCCCAGCATTTT.

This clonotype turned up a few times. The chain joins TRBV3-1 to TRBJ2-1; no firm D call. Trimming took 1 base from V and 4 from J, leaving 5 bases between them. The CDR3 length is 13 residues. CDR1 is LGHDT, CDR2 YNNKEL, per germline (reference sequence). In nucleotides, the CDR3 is TGTGCCAGCAGCCAAGGGCGGTACAATGAGCAGTTCTTC. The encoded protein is CASSQGRYNEQFF.

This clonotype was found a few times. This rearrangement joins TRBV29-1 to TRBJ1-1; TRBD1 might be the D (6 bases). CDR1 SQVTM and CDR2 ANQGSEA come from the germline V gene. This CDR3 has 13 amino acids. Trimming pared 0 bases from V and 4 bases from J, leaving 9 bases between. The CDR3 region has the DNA TGCAGCGTTGAAGACCGGGGGGCCACTGAAGCTTTCTTT. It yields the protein CSVEDRGATEAFF. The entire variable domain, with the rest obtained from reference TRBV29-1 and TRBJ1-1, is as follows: SAVISQKPSRDICQRGTSLTIQCQVDSQVTMMFWYRQQPGQSLTLIATANQGSEATYESGFVIDKFPISRPNLTFSTLTVSNMSPEDSSIYLCSVEDRGATEAFFGQGTRLTVV.

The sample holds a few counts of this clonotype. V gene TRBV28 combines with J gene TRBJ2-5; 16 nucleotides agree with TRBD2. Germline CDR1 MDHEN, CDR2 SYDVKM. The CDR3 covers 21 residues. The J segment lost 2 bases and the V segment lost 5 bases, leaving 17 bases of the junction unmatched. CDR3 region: CASSPGTSGRALVRPQETQYF. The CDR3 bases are TGTGCCAGCAGTCCCGGGACTAGCGGGAGGGCCCTCGTCAGGCCACAAGAGACCCAGTACTTC.

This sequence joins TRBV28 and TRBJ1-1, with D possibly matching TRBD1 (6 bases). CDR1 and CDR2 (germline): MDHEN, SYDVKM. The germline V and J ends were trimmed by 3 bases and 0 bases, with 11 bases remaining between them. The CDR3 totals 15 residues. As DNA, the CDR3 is TGTGCCAGCAGTTTGGAGAGGACAGTGAACACTGAAGCTTTCTTT. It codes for CASSLERTVNTEAFF. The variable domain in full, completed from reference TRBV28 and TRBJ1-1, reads DVKVTQSSRYLVKRTGEKVFLECVQDMDHENMFWYRQDPGLGLRLIYFSYDVKMKEKGDIPEGYSVSREKKERFSLILESASTNQTSMYLCASSLERTVNTEAFFGQGTRLTVV.

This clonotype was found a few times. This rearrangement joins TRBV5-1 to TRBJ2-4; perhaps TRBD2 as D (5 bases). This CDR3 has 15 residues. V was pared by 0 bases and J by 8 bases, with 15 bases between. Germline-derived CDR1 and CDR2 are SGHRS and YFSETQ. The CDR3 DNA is TGCGCCAGCAGCTTGGCTGGTCAGCGAGGGCACATTCAGTACTTC. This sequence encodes CASSLAGQRGHIQYF.

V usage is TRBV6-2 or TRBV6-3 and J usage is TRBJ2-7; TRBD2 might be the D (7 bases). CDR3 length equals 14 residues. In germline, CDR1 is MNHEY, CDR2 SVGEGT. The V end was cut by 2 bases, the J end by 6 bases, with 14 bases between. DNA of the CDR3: TGTGCCAGCAGTTACGGGGGGGGCTCTGGCGAGCAGTACTTC. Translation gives CASSYGGGSGEQYF.

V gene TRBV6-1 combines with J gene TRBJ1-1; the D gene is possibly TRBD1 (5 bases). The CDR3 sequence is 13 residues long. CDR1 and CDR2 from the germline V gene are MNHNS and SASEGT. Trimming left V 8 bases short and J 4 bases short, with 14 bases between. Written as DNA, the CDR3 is TGTGCCAGCTTTGAAGCGGGGGGCACTGAAGCTTTCTTT. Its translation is CASFEAGGTEAFF.